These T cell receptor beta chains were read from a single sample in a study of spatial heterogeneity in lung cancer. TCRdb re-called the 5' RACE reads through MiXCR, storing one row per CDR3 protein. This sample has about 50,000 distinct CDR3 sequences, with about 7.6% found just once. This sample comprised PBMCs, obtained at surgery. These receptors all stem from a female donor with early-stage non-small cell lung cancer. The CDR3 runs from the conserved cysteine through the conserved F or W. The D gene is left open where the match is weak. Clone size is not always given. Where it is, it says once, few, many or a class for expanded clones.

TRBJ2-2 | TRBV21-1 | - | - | TGTGCCAGCAGCAATACCCTCGCTCACACAGGGCACGGTCCGGCGGGGGGGTACGGGGAGCTGTTTTTT | CASSNTLAHTGHGPAGGYGELFF
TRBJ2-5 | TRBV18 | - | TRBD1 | TGTGCCAGCTCACCAGGACAGGTCCAAGAGACCCAGTACTTC | CASSPGQVQETQYF
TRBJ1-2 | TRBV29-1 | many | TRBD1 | TGCAGCGTTGGGGACAGGGGGGTGCTGGGCTACACCTTC | CSVGDRGVLGYTF
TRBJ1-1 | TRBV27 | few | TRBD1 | TGTGCCAGCAGTTCGACAGGGGGGATGAACACTGAAGCTTTCTTT | CASSSTGGMNTEAFF
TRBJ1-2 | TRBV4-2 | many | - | TGTGCCAGCAGCCAAGAGGGGGGAGGGCTGTTGCATGGCTACACCTTC | CASSQEGGGLLHGYTF
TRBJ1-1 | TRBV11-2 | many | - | TGTGCCAGCAGCTTTACCACGGGGGGAACTTTCTTT | CASSFTTGGTFF
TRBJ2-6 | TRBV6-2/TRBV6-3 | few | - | TGTGCCAGCACTACGGGAGTCTCTGGGGCCAACGTCCTGACTTTC | CASTTGVSGANVLTF
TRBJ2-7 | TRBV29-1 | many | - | TGCAGCGTTGGGACAGCGAGGGGCGAGCAGTACTTC | CSVGTARGEQYF
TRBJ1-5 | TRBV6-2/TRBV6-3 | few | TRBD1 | TGTGCCAGCAGTCCGACGATTTCCTCACAGGGGGCAAATCAGCCCCAGCATTTT | CASSPTISSQGANQPQHF
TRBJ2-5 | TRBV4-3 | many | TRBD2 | TGCGCCAGCAGCCACCAACTAGCGGGGGGACAAGAGACCCAGTACTTC | CASSHQLAGGQETQYF
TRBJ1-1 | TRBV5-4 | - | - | TGTGCCAGCAGCTTGGCGGGTGGGGGTGAAGCTTTCTTT | CASSLAGGGEAFF
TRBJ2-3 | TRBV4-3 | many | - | TGCGCCAGCAGCCCAGCGACACACACAGATACGCAGTATTTT | CASSPATHTDTQYF
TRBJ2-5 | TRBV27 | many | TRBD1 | TGTGCCAGCAGTCAATCCTCGACAGGGTTAGAGACCCAGTACTTC | CASSQSSTGLETQYF
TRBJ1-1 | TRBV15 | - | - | TGTGCCACCAGCAGAGATCGGGGACACCAGAACACTGAAGCTTTCTTT | CATSRDRGHQNTEAFF
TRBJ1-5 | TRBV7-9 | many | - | TGTGCCAGCAGCTTAGGAGTGATGGAGCCCCAGCATTTT | CASSLGVMEPQHF
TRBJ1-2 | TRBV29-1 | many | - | TGCAGCGTTGATCTGGAGGGCGGTGGCTACACCTTC | CSVDLEGGGYTF
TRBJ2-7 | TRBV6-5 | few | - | TGTGCCAGCAGTTACTCCCCCTTGGCCTACGAGCAGTACTTC | CASSYSPLAYEQYF
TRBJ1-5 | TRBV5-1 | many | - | TGCGCCAGCAGCTACTCGGGGGCCGGCAATCAGCCCCAGCATTTT | CASSYSGAGNQPQHF
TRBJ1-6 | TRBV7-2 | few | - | TGTGCCAGCAGCTTCTCCAGGGGATCCCTCCACTTT | CASSFSRGSLHF
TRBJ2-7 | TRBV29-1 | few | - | TGCAGCGTTCGAGGGACGGGAGCCTACGAGCAGTACTTC | CSVRGTGAYEQYF
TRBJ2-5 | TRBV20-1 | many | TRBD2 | TGCAGTGCTAGAGATCTCTACGGAAAGCGGGGGGGCGAAGAGACCCAGTACTTC | CSARDLYGKRGGEETQYF
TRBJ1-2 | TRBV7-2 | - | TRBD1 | TGTGCCAGCAGCTTCTATCGGACAGGGGATGGCTACACCTTC | CASSFYRTGDGYTF
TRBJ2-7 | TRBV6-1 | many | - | TGTGCCAGCAGTGTGACAGGATTCTACGAGCAGTACTTC | CASSVTGFYEQYF
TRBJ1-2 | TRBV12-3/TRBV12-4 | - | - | TGTGCCAGCAGTTTGAAGGCAGGGGTCTATGGCTACACCTTC | CASSLKAGVYGYTF
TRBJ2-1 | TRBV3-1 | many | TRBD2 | TGTGCCAGCAGCCGATCTGAACTAGCGGGGCTTGATGAGCAGTTCTTC | CASSRSELAGLDEQFF
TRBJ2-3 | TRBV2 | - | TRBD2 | TGTGCCAGCAGTGAAGAGCGGGGGGGCACAGATACGCAGTATTTT | CASSEERGGTDTQYF
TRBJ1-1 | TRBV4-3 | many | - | TGCGCCAGCAGCCGGAGTGGTGGACGGCTGAACACTGAAGCTTTCTTT | CASSRSGGRLNTEAFF
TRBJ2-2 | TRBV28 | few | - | TGTGCCAGCAGTTTATCAGGGTTCGGGGAGCTGTTTTTT | CASSLSGFGELFF
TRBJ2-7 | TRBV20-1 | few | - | TGCAGTGCTAGAGAAGGCGGTATGGCGGCCTACGAGCAGTACTTC | CSAREGGMAAYEQYF
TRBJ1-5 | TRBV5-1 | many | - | TGCGCCAGCAGCTTGTTCGGGGATAGCAATCAGCCCCAGCATTTT | CASSLFGDSNQPQHF
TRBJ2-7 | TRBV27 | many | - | TGTGCCAGCAGGGGTGGGGGCTACGAGCAGTACTTC | CASRGGGYEQYF
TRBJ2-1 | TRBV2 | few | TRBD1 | TGTGCCAGCAGTGAGACAGGGTTCAATGAGCAGTTCTTC | CASSETGFNEQFF
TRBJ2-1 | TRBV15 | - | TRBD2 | TGTGCCACCTCGGAGACTAGCGGGGGGCTCCCCTACAATGAGCAGTTCTTC | CATSETSGGLPYNEQFF